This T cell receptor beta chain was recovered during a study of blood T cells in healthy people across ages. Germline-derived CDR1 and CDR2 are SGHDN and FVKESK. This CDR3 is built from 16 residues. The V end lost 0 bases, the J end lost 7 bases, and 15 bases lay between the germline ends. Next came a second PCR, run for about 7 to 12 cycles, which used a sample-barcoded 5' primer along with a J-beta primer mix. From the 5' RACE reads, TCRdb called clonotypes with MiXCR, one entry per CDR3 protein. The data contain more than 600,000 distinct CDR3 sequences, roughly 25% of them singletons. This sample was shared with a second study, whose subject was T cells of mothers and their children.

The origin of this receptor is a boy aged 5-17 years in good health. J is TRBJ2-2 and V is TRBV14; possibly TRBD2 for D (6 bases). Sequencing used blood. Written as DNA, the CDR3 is TGTGCCAGCAGCCAAGATGCCGGGACTCCCATCGGGGAGCTGTTTTTT. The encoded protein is CASSQDAGTPIGELFF.